This T cell receptor (beta chain) was sequenced for a study of regulatory T cells in long-lasting Graves disease. Trimming took off 0 bases at V and 0 bases at J, with 8 bases between the two ends. CDR1 and CDR2 (germline): SGHTA, FQGNSA. The CDR3 totals 15 residues. CDR3-region Arm-PCR and iRepertoire HTBI primers produced the TCR beta libraries. TCRdb processed the multiplex PCR reads anew with MiXCR; each CDR3 protein has one entry. The sample has over 650,000 distinct CDR3 sequences, roughly 30% seen once; the top ten hold 42%. This clonotype was observed a handful of times. As yet, its antigen is unknown. Overall study results and limits: Lower TCR diversity was seen in persistent Graves' patients than in newly diagnosed ones.

Documented time point: persistent/refractory GD, antithyroid drugs over 5 years with positive TRAb. PBMC-extracted RNA yielded the TCR library. The sample here was peripheral blood mononuclear cells (PBMCs), taken when the disease was refractory, from a patient treated with antithyroid drugs. This sequence joins TRBV7-2 and TRBJ1-1; D gene uncertain. This clonotype was sampled from a female donor with Graves disease. CDR3 sequence reads: CASSLATTLNTEAFF. The CDR3 nucleotides read TGTGCCAGCAGCTTAGCGACAACCTTGAACACTGAAGCTTTCTTT.